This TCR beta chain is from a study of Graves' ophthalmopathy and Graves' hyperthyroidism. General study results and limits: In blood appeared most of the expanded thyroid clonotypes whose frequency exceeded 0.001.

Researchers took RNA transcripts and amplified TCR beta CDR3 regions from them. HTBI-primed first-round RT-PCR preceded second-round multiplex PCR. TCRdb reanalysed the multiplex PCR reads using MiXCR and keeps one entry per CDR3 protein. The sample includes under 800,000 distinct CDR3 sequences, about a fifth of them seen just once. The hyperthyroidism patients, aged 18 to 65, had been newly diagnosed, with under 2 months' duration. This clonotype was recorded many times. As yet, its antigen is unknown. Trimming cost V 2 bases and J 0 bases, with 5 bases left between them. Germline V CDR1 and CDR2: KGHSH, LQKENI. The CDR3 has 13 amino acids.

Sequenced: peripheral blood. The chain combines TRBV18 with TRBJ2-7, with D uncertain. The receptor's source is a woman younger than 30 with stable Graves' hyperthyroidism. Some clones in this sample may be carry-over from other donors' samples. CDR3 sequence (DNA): TGTGCCAGCTCACCAGGGATCTCCTACGAGCAGTACTTC. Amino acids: CASSPGISYEQYF. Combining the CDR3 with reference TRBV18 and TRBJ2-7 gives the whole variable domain NAGVMQNPRHLVRRRGQEARLRCSPMKGHSHVYWYRQLPEEGLKFMVYLQKENIIDESGMPKERFSAEFPKEGPSILRIQQVVRGDSAAYFCASSPGISYEQYFGPGTRLTVT.